The 30 T cell receptor beta chains below come from one sample, sequenced in a study of blood T cell repertoires in COVID-19 (dated by TCRdb to about 2020). Library method: the immunoSEQ multiplex PCR assay. As stored in TCRdb, this immuneACCESS dataset retains in-frame rearrangements with V and J assigned. A fraction of the clones does not appear; measured against another copy, unresolved V genes explain less than half of the discrepancy, and the remainder lacks a known reason. Here the sample has about 290,000 clones; roughly 90% occur a single time. Together, the top ten hold approximately 4.3% of the sample. Sequencing used peripheral blood. The receptors here all came from a man aged 35 to 55 with acute or convalescent COVID-19.

V usage is TRBV7-8 and J usage is TRBJ1-5; TRBD1 matches at 8 bases. This CDR3 spans 16 amino acids. The V segment lost 4 bases and the J segment 5 bases; nucleotides outside the gene matches: 10. From germline, CDR1 is SGHVS and CDR2 FQNEAQ. The CDR3 DNA is TGTGCCAGCAGCTCGATCTGGACAGGGAACGATCAGCCCCAGCATTTT. It codes for CASSSIWTGNDQPQHF.

The chain uses TRBV2 and TRBJ1-5, with D hard to call. This CDR3 has 15 amino acids. V lost 1 base and J lost 4, with 11 bases in between. Germline lookup yields CDR1 SNHLY and CDR2 FYNNEI. The DNA for the CDR3 is TGTGCCAGCAGTGAAGGGCAGTTATTAAATCAGCCCCAGCATTTT. The encoded protein is CASSEGQLLNQPQHF.

The chain links TRBV10-2 to TRBJ1-2; D is ambiguous. This CDR3 contains 12 residues. Trimming removed 2 bases at V and 3 bases at J, with 4 bases between. The germline V gene has CDR1 WSHSY and CDR2 SAAADI. CDR3 region: CASSEIDYGYTF. DNA for the CDR3: TGCGCCAGCAGTGAGATCGACTATGGCTACACCTTC.

This chain joins TRBV7-9 and TRBJ1-6, with 8 bases that match TRBD1. The CDR3 spans 16 residues. CDR1 SEHNR and CDR2 FQNEAQ come from the germline V gene (reference sequence). The V gene end was trimmed by 6 bases and the J gene end by 7 bases; junction bases not matched to a gene: 11. The CDR3 loop reads CASRSGRRQGNSPLHF. The DNA for the CDR3 is TGTGCCAGCAGATCGGGTCGGCGACAGGGGAATTCACCCCTCCACTTT.

The chain carries TRBV5-6 and TRBJ2-2; D is uncertain. Germline CDR1 and CDR2: SGHDT and YYEEEE. V shed 0 bases and J shed 4 bases, with 10 bases lying between them. The CDR3 contains 15 residues. The CDR3 here is CASSLVAAATGELFF. CDR3 nucleotide sequence: TGTGCCAGCAGCTTGGTGGCCGCCGCCACCGGGGAGCTGTTTTTT.

About this clone: One junction end does not reproduce the germline sequence, and a read error may be involved. The chain carries TRBV10-1 and TRBJ2-7; D may be TRBD2 (6 bases). The CDR3 is 13 residues long. Germline loops: CDR1 WNHNN, CDR2 SYGVQD (reference sequence). CDR3 nucleotide sequence: TGCGCCAGCAGTGTAGCAGGTACAACTAGCATCCACTTC. Translated: CASSVAGTTSIHF.

This clone appeared a single time. V and J are TRBV3-1 (or the pseudogene TRBV3-2) and TRBJ1-2; D is unclear. The germline gives CDR1 LGHDT, CDR2 YNNKEL (reference sequence). CDR3 length: 16 residues. Trimming took off 7 bases at V and 5 bases at J, with 23 bases between the two ends. As DNA, the CDR3 is TGTGCCAGCATCTTCCGCGGGTTGGGGTACTTGTATGGCTACACCTTC. It yields the protein CASIFRGLGYLYGYTF.

This chain connects TRBV4-2 to TRBJ2-2; 9 bases map to TRBD2. CDR1 is LGHNA, CDR2 YNFKEQ, per germline. The ends lost 4 bases at V and 4 bases at J; junction bases unmatched: 7. CDR3 length equals 16 residues. The CDR3 protein is CASSPGASGVTGELFF. The CDR3 bases are TGTGCCAGCAGCCCGGGGGCTAGCGGGGTCACCGGGGAGCTGTTTTTT.

The V call is TRBV9, the J call TRBJ1-3; no reliable D call. This CDR3 is built from 13 residues. CDR1 and CDR2 (germline): SGDLS, YYNGEE. Trimming pared 4 bases from V and 1 base from J, leaving 6 bases between. In nucleotides, the CDR3 is TGTGCCAGCAGCCTGTTTTCTGGAAACACCATATATTTT. Protein product: CASSLFSGNTIYF.

This sequence joins TRBV15 and TRBJ1-6, with 7 bases that match TRBD1. This CDR3 comprises 15 residues. Germline loops: CDR1 LNHNV, CDR2 YYDKDF (reference sequence). V was clipped by 5 bases and J by 8 bases; unmatched bases: 9. The CDR3 sequence is CATSPHRGRDSPLHF. In DNA form, the CDR3 reads TGTGCCACCAGCCCTCACAGGGGTCGGGATTCACCCCTCCACTTT.

This clone was recorded once. This chain links TRBV6-5 with TRBJ1-6; D is unclear. There are 15 residues in the CDR3. CDR1 MNHEY and CDR2 SVGAGI come from the germline V gene. V lost 7 bases and J 2 bases, leaving 12 bases between the germline ends. The DNA of the CDR3 is TGTGCCAGCACCCGGGAATCCCCCTATAATTCACCCCTCCACTTT. This sequence encodes CASTRESPYNSPLHF.

This clone was detected a few times. J is TRBJ2-7 and V is TRBV5-1; D perhaps matches TRBD2 (7 bases). Trimming took off 4 bases at V and 2 bases at J, with 10 bases between the two ends. There are 13 residues in the CDR3. CDR1 and CDR2 from the germline V gene are SGHRS and YFSETQ. CDR3 DNA sequence: TGCGCCAGCAGCCGGGGGGCAGCCTACGAGCAGTACTTC. Translating it yields CASSRGAAYEQYF.

The genes are TRBV19 and TRBJ1-5, with D maybe TRBD1 (5 bases). Germline CDR1 LNHDA, CDR2 SQIVND (reference sequence). V was pared by 4 bases and J by 9 bases, with 19 bases between. The CDR3 length is 15 residues. This CDR3 is CASSTTGLLRGPQHF. CDR3 coding DNA: TGTGCCAGTAGTACCACGGGACTCCTAAGGGGGCCCCAGCATTTT.

J is TRBJ2-7 and V is TRBV27; 8 positions match TRBD1. Per the germline V gene, CDR1 is MNHEY and CDR2 is SMNVEV (reference sequence). The V and J ends lost 7 bases and 7 bases, in that order; junction bases with no gene match: 18. The CDR3 extends over 16 amino acids. The CDR3 is CASTPFSGRGQGEQYF. CDR3 DNA sequence: TGTGCCAGCACCCCCTTCTCCGGCAGGGGGCAGGGAGAGCAGTACTTC.

The V and J genes are TRBV2 and TRBJ2-2, with a tentative D call TRBD1 (6 bases). The CDR3 is 14 amino acids. The ends were cut back, 8 bases at V and 0 bases at J, with 10 bases in the middle. Looked up from germline, CDR1 is SNHLY and CDR2 is FYNNEI. The CDR3 coding sequence is TGTGCCAGCGGCAGGGGCTCGAACACCGGGGAGCTGTTTTTT. It encodes CASGRGSNTGELFF.

This clone was observed a single time. CDR3 in amino acids: CASSVLGQGISPLHF. As DNA, the CDR3 is TGTGCCAGCAGTGTTTTGGGACAGGGTATTTCACCCCTCCACTTT. V usage is TRBV2 and J usage is TRBJ1-6; TRBD1 matches at 9 bases. The CDR3 runs to 15 residues. Germline assignment: CDR1 SNHLY and CDR2 FYNNEI. J lost 9 bases, V lost 4 bases, and 7 bases had no gene match.

The chain couples TRBV5-1 to TRBJ1-2; the D gene is possibly TRBD1 (6 bases). The CDR3 covers 16 residues. V lost 4 bases, J lost 2 bases, and 18 bases lay in between. Germline V lookup: CDR1 SGHRS, CDR2 YFSETQ. The CDR3 sequence is CASSLSAGALNYGYTF. The CDR3 DNA follows: TGCGCCAGCAGCCTTTCGGCAGGGGCCCTCAACTATGGCTACACCTTC.

The V and J genes are TRBV11-2 and TRBJ1-3; 8 bases align to TRBD1. CDR1 SGHAT and CDR2 FQNNGV come from the germline V gene. Trimming removed 1 base from V and 2 bases from J; junction bases left unmatched: 4. This CDR3 region has 16 residues. CDR3 sequence: CASSLVGRGPGNTIYF. As DNA, the CDR3 is TGTGCCAGCAGCTTAGTGGGCAGGGGGCCTGGAAACACCATATATTTT. Full variable domain (remainder filled in from reference TRBV11-2 and TRBJ1-3): EAGVAQSPRYKIIEKRQSVAFWCNPISGHATLYWYQQILGQGPKLLIQFQNNGVVDDSQLPKDRFSAERLKGVDSTLKIQPAKLEDSAVYLCASSLVGRGPGNTIYFGEGSWLTVV.

The chain combines TRBV7-8 with TRBJ1-2; D might be TRBD1 (6 bases). The germline V gene has CDR1 SGHVS and CDR2 FQNEAQ. With 5 bases removed from V and 0 bases from J, the gap between germline ends came to 10 bases. The length of the CDR3 is 14 residues. CDR3 protein: CASSDQGTNYGYTF. In nucleotides, the CDR3 is TGTGCCAGCAGCGACCAGGGGACTAACTATGGCTACACCTTC.

The CDR3 DNA is TGTGCCAGCAGCTTGGCAGGATGGCAAACTGGGGCCAACGTCCTGACTTTC. Translating gives CASSLAGWQTGANVLTF. V and J are TRBV5-5 and TRBJ2-6; unclear D gene. The CDR3 covers 17 residues. Germline V gene sequence: CDR1 SGHKS, CDR2 YYEKEE (reference sequence). V lost 0 bases and J lost 2, with 12 bases in between.

The genes are TRBV5-6 and TRBJ1-5; 10 bases align to TRBD1. The CDR3 spans 16 residues. Germline-derived CDR1 and CDR2 are SGHDT and YYEEEE. J lost 5 bases, V lost 3 bases, and 8 bases had no gene match. The CDR3: CASSSDRGRWDQPQHF. DNA for the CDR3: TGTGCCAGCAGCTCAGACAGGGGGCGCTGGGATCAGCCCCAGCATTTT.

This sequence joins TRBV24-1 and TRBJ1-2; D not resolved. V dropped 0 bases and J dropped 8 bases, with 6 bases sitting between them. CDR1 and CDR2 from the germline V gene are KGHDR and SFDVKD. The CDR3 is 12 amino acids. For the CDR3, the DNA is TGTGCCACCAGTGATTTGCGGGAAGGCTACACCTTC. Protein product: CATSDLREGYTF.

DNA for the CDR3: TGTGCCCTGATGATACAGGGCAACTATGGCTACACCTTC. It codes for CALMIQGNYGYTF. The rearrangement links TRBV30 to TRBJ1-2, with D possibly matching TRBD1 (6 bases). V lost 8 bases and J 2 bases, leaving 15 bases between the germline ends. CDR3 size: 13 residues. The germline V gene encodes CDR1 GTSNPN and CDR2 SVGIG (reference sequence).

The chain links TRBV5-5 to TRBJ1-3; no clear D gene. Trimming left V 4 bases short and J 2 bases short, with 7 bases between. From germline, CDR1 is SGHKS and CDR2 YYEKEE (reference sequence). The CDR3 spans 13 residues. CDR3 bases: TGTGCCAGCAGCGGGGAGACTGGAAACACCATATATTTT. Translating it yields CASSGETGNTIYF.

This clone was recorded many times. The chain is built from TRBV9 and TRBJ2-1; 9 nucleotides line up with TRBD2. This CDR3 is built from 15 residues. The V and J ends lost 5 bases and 9 bases, in that order; junction bases with no gene match: 12. The germline gives CDR1 SGDLS, CDR2 YYNGEE. Here the CDR3 DNA reads TGTGCCAGCAGTTTAACCGGGACTAGCTCTAGTGAGCAGTTCTTC. This sequence encodes CASSLTGTSSSEQFF.

V is TRBV5-1 and J is TRBJ1-1; D remains unclear. Per the germline V gene, CDR1 is SGHRS and CDR2 is YFSETQ. V was trimmed by 1 base and J by 0 bases, leaving 7 bases between them. The CDR3 has 14 amino acids. The CDR3 DNA follows: TGCGCCAGCAGCTTGACCCCAGTGAACACTGAAGCTTTCTTT. It translates to CASSLTPVNTEAFF.

The chain combines TRBV15 with TRBJ1-1; D unclear. V was shortened by 3 bases and J by 3 bases, with 14 bases between the two germline ends. Germline V gives CDR1 LNHNV, CDR2 YYDKDF (reference sequence). The CDR3 has 15 amino acids. The CDR3: CATSRAGSVYTEAFF. CDR3 DNA: TGTGCCACCAGCAGGGCGGGTTCCGTGTACACTGAAGCTTTCTTT.

The CDR3 protein is CASSSRGGTNEKLFF. DNA of the CDR3: TGTGCCAGCAGCTCCCGGGGGGGAACTAATGAAAAACTGTTTTTT. V and J are TRBV3-1 (or the pseudogene TRBV3-2) and TRBJ1-4; TRBD1 might be the D (5 bases). V gave up 5 bases and J gave up 1 base, with 11 bases separating them. This CDR3 spans 15 amino acids. Germline CDR1 and CDR2: LGHDT and YNNKEL (reference sequence).

This clone showed up just once. The chain employs TRBV5-5 and TRBJ2-7; TRBD1 is a possible D gene (6 bases). V was clipped by 0 bases and J by 5 bases, with 15 bases between them. The CDR3 is 15 residues long. Germline loops: CDR1 SGHKS, CDR2 YYEKEE (reference sequence). The CDR3 spells CASSLGGRAGDEQYF. In nucleotides, the CDR3 is TGTGCCAGCAGCTTGGGAGGCAGGGCAGGGGACGAGCAGTACTTC.

The table lists this clone with a count of one. This sequence joins TRBV6-5 and TRBJ2-7, with 9 bases lining up with TRBD1. Germline V gene lookup returns CDR1 MNHEY and CDR2 SVGAGI. This CDR3 comprises 14 residues. Trimming took 5 bases from V and 7 from J; bases not matched to a gene: 9. CDR3 loop: CASSIRDRVEEQYF. CDR3 DNA: TGTGCCAGCAGTATCCGGGACAGGGTGGAAGAGCAGTACTTC.